Below are 30 T cell receptor beta chains sequenced from a single sample in a study of Ad26.COV2.S vaccination and SARS-CoV-2 variants. The protocol was immunoSEQ multiplex PCR, while the TCRdb copy is restricted to in-frame clones and leaves out a portion. This table has about 350,000 clones, roughly 89% appearing once. As for treatment: around 19 received Ad26.COV2.S at low or high dose, single or two shots; roughly 5 received placebo; per-sample allocation not given. All samples were drawn on day 63, counting from the first vaccine or placebo injection. Material: peripheral blood, obtained in a trial of Ad26.COV2.S vaccine versus placebo. The receptors here all came from a person between 18 and 60 years old who received the Ad26.COV2.S COVID-19 vaccine or a placebo.

This sequence joins TRBV19 and TRBJ2-2; D gene unclear. Germline CDR1 is LNHDA and CDR2 is SQIVND (reference sequence). The length of the CDR3 is 14 residues. Trimming cost V 7 bases and J 6 bases, with 15 bases left between them. Here the CDR3 DNA reads TGTGCCAGTACCCTGAGCTTTGACGCCGGGGAGCTGTTTTTT. Translating gives CASTLSFDAGELFF.

The chain is built from TRBV5-1 and TRBJ1-6; TRBD1 agrees at 11 bases. Germline CDR1 and CDR2: SGHRS and YFSETQ. Trimming cost V 6 bases and J 11 bases; bases outside gene matches: 10. The CDR3 runs to 15 residues. The CDR3 is CASTLSGTGGPPLHF. The CDR3, as DNA: TGCGCCAGCACCCTCTCCGGGACAGGGGGTCCACCCCTCCACTTT.

The chain carries TRBV27 and TRBJ2-1, with TRBD2 matching over 13 bases. Unmatched junction bases numbered 4, after V lost 6 bases and J lost 5 bases. The CDR3 has 15 residues. Germline lookup yields CDR1 MNHEY and CDR2 SMNVEV (reference sequence). The CDR3 is CASRTGLAGNNEQFF. CDR3 sequence (DNA): TGTGCCAGCAGGACGGGACTAGCGGGGAACAATGAGCAGTTCTTC.

This clone was recorded only once. The chain employs TRBV4-1 and TRBJ2-4; D is unresolved. The length of the CDR3 is 15 residues. The germline V gene has CDR1 MGHRA and CDR2 YSYEKL. Trimming shortened V by 1 base and J by 1 base, and 8 bases separated the two germline ends. CDR3 region: CASSQVGRAKNIQYF. The DNA of the CDR3 is TGCGCCAGCAGCCAAGTCGGTAGGGCCAAAAACATTCAGTACTTC.

The rearrangement joins TRBV10-1 to TRBJ2-2, with D uncertain. This CDR3 has 13 amino acids. Germline V CDR1 and CDR2: WNHNN, SYGVQD (reference sequence). Trimming cost V 1 base and J 4 bases, with 4 bases left between them. The DNA for the CDR3 is TGCGCCAGCAGTGAGTACATCACCGGGGAGCTGTTTTTT. Its translation is CASSEYITGELFF.

The chain uses TRBV6-1 and TRBJ2-5; maybe TRBD2 (6 bases). V dropped 3 bases and J dropped 4 bases, with 21 bases sitting between them. The CDR3 spans 17 residues. The germline V gene has CDR1 MNHNS and CDR2 SASEGT. The CDR3 loop is CASSERSLSGARETQYF. CDR3 DNA sequence: TGTGCCAGCAGTGAGCGCTCCCTTAGCGGCGCAAGAGAGACCCAGTACTTC.

This clone has only a few counts. The same CDR3 also results from other DNA sequences found in this sample. The chain carries TRBV2 and TRBJ2-7; weak D call: TRBD1 (5 bases). Trimming took 6 bases from V and 0 from J, leaving 9 bases between them. The V gene's germline CDR1 is SNHLY and CDR2 FYNNEI. The CDR3 totals 13 residues. Written as DNA, the CDR3 is TGTGCCAGCAGAACAGGCAGCTCCTACGAGCAGTACTTC. Residues: CASRTGSSYEQYF.

CDR3 in amino acids: CATSDPGGGAYNEQFF. The CDR3, as DNA: TGTGCCACCAGTGACCCAGGTGGGGGGGCCTACAATGAGCAGTTCTTC. The chain uses TRBV24-1 and TRBJ2-1, with 7 positions matching TRBD2. CDR1 KGHDR and CDR2 SFDVKD come from the germline V gene. Losses at the gene ends were 4 bases for V and 2 bases for J; bases not matched to a gene: 7. CDR3 length: 16 residues.

This clone was recorded only once. The J gene is TRBJ1-6, the V gene TRBV5-1; 8 nucleotides agree with TRBD1. The CDR3 consists of 14 residues. The ends lost 3 bases at V and 10 bases at J; junction bases unmatched: 6. Germline lookup yields CDR1 SGHRS and CDR2 YFSETQ. As DNA, the CDR3 is TGCGCCAGCAGCTCGGACAGGGCAGGCTCACCCCTCCACTTT. This gives the protein CASSSDRAGSPLHF.

The CDR3 coding sequence is TGTGCCAGCAGCTTTTCCATCGGGCCCCAGCATTTT. It codes for CASSFSIGPQHF. The rearrangement joins TRBV7-9 to TRBJ1-5; no clear D gene. The CDR3 is made up of 12 amino acids. Trimming removed 3 bases at V and 9 bases at J, with 9 bases between. Germline CDR1 is SEHNR and CDR2 is FQNEAQ (reference sequence).

The chain carries TRBV7-2 and TRBJ1-4, with 8 nucleotides matching TRBD1. V gave up 3 bases and J gave up 5 bases; unmatched junction bases: 2. The germline gives CDR1 SGHTA, CDR2 FQGNSA. CDR3 length equals 14 residues. The CDR3 sequence is CASSFNRGNEKLFF. CDR3 coding DNA: TGTGCCAGCAGCTTTAACAGGGGGAATGAAAAACTGTTTTTT.

The chain combines TRBV19 with TRBJ2-3; D gene ambiguous. CDR1 is LNHDA, CDR2 SQIVND, per germline (reference sequence). The V gene lost 3 bases and the J gene lost 4 bases, with 11 bases spanning the gap. The CDR3 spans 14 residues. The CDR3 sequence: CASSMATGADTQYF. CDR3 DNA: TGTGCCAGTAGTATGGCCACGGGTGCAGATACGCAGTATTTT. Full variable domain (rest looked up from reference TRBV19 and TRBJ2-3): DGGITQSPKYLFRKEGQNVTLSCEQNLNHDAMYWYRQDPGQGLRLIYYSQIVNDFQKGDIAEGYSVSREKKESFPLTVTSAQKNPTAFYLCASSMATGADTQYFGPGTRLTVL.

This rearrangement joins TRBV6-6 to TRBJ2-5, with D tentatively TRBD2 (5 bases). The V gene's germline CDR1 is MNHNY and CDR2 SVGAGI (reference sequence). V was pared by 8 bases and J by 4 bases, with 14 bases between. The CDR3 extends over 13 amino acids. DNA for the CDR3: TGTGCCAGCCGAAGAAACAGCGGAGAGACCCAGTACTTC. Its translation is CASRRNSGETQYF.

This clone was seen more than once but under ten times. The CDR3 region has the DNA TGTGCCAGCAGCTTAGGGGGGACAGGGGAAAATCAGCCCCAGCATTTT. Amino acid sequence: CASSLGGTGENQPQHF. The chain couples TRBV7-9 to TRBJ1-5; 10 bases line up with TRBD1. V lost 1 base and J lost 4; bases outside the gene matches: 4. CDR3 size: 16 residues. CDR1 and CDR2 (germline): SEHNR, FQNEAQ (reference sequence).

The chain recombines TRBV5-4 with TRBJ2-7, with D perhaps TRBD1 (6 bases). Germline lookup yields CDR1 SGHNT and CDR2 YYREEE (reference sequence). Trimming shortened V by 4 bases and J by 5 bases, and 19 bases separated the two germline ends. This CDR3 has 15 amino acids. The CDR3 region has the DNA TGTGCCAGCAGCCAACCGATGACAGGACAGAACGAGCAGTACTTC. Residues: CASSQPMTGQNEQYF.

The chain is built from TRBV5-1 and TRBJ2-2; 7 bases agree with TRBD1. Germline values: CDR1 SGHRS, CDR2 YFSETQ. CDR3 length equals 16 residues. After removal of 4 bases from V and 6 bases from J, the junction contained 12 bases not matched to a gene. In DNA form, the CDR3 reads TGCGCCAGCAGCGCCGGTAGTGACAGGGCTCCCGGGGAGCTGTTTTTT. Translating it yields CASSAGSDRAPGELFF.

The chain uses TRBV11-2 and TRBJ1-2; D is uncertain. CDR1 and CDR2 from the germline V gene are SGHAT and FQNNGV. This CDR3 comprises 13 residues. V shed 3 bases and J shed 3 bases, with 8 bases lying between them. This CDR3 reads CASSLRQYYGYTF. The CDR3 bases are TGTGCCAGCAGCTTGAGGCAGTACTATGGCTACACCTTC.

The chain employs TRBV7-8 and TRBJ2-7; no firm D call. Germline values: CDR1 SGHVS, CDR2 FQNEAQ. This CDR3 region has 13 residues. Trimming stripped 5 bases from V and 4 bases from J, with 12 bases between. The CDR3 sequence is CASSDHATYEQYF. CDR3 DNA sequence: TGTGCCAGCAGCGACCACGCTACTTACGAGCAGTACTTC.

J is TRBJ2-2 and V is TRBV3-1 (or the pseudogene TRBV3-2); D not certain. V was trimmed by 0 bases and J by 4 bases, leaving 0 bases between them. The CDR3 runs to 12 residues. The germline gives CDR1 LGHDT, CDR2 YNNKEL (reference sequence). In DNA form, the CDR3 reads TGTGCCAGCAGCCAAGACACCGGGGAGCTGTTTTTT. Residues: CASSQDTGELFF.

The rearrangement joins TRBV5-5 to TRBJ2-5; TRBD1 might be the D (8 bases). Germline lookup yields CDR1 SGHKS and CDR2 YYEKEE (reference sequence). V gave up 4 bases and J gave up 4 bases, with 32 bases separating them. This CDR3 region has 20 residues. The CDR3 loop is CASSGQTGEGNWGQRETQYF. Written as DNA, the CDR3 is TGTGCCAGCAGCGGACAGACAGGGGAGGGGAATTGGGGACAAAGAGAGACCCAGTACTTC. The full variable domain, rest sourced from reference TRBV5-5 and TRBJ2-5, is DAGVTQSPTHLIKTRGQQVTLRCSPISGHKSVSWYQQVLGQGPQFIFQYYEKEERGRGNFPDRFSARQFPNYSSELNVNALLLGDSALYLCASSGQTGEGNWGQRETQYFGPGTRLLVL.

The CDR3 loop is CASSPSSTGGKDEQYF. The CDR3 nucleotides read TGTGCCAGCAGTCCTTCTTCGACAGGGGGCAAGGACGAGCAGTACTTC. The chain joins TRBV27 to TRBJ2-7, with 10 bases matching TRBD1. V gave up 5 bases and J gave up 5 bases; unmatched junction bases: 12. The CDR3 has 16 amino acids. In germline, CDR1 is MNHEY, CDR2 SMNVEV (reference sequence).

The rearrangement joins TRBV5-6 to TRBJ1-4; no clear D gene. From germline, CDR1 is SGHDT and CDR2 YYEEEE. The CDR3 sequence is 18 residues long. Trimming stripped 2 bases from V and 3 bases from J, with 20 bases between. CDR3 DNA sequence: TGTGCCAGCAGCTTTAGGGCGAGAGCGGGAAGGGCTAATGAAAAACTGTTTTTT. This encodes CASSFRARAGRANEKLFF.

The V and J genes are TRBV7-8 and TRBJ1-6; a weak D match, TRBD1 (5 bases). Trimming removed 3 bases from V and 10 bases from J, with 16 bases in between. Looked up from germline, CDR1 is SGHVS and CDR2 is FQNEAQ. The CDR3 loop spans 15 amino acids. The CDR3, as DNA: TGTGCCAGCAGCTTTTCCGCAGAGCGGGGGTCACCCCTCCACTTT. Protein sequence: CASSFSAERGSPLHF.

The chain joins TRBV2 to TRBJ2-7; 8 bases are shared with TRBD1. This CDR3 is built from 14 residues. Germline V CDR1 and CDR2: SNHLY, FYNNEI. J was trimmed by 3 bases and V by 1 base; bases with no gene match: 2. CDR3 in DNA: TGTGCCAGCAGTGAAGACACAGGGGGCTACGAGCAGTACTTC. Protein: CASSEDTGGYEQYF. The entire variable domain, with the rest obtained from reference TRBV2 and TRBJ2-7, is as follows: EPEVTQTPSHQVTQMGQEVILRCVPISNHLYFYWYRQILGQKVEFLVSFYNNEISEKSEIFDDQFSVERPDGSNFTLKIRSTKLEDSAMYFCASSEDTGGYEQYFGPGTRLTVT.

The CDR3 is CASSRDPQGLSGSPLHF. DNA for the CDR3: TGTGCCAGCAGCCGGGACCCCCAGGGTTTAAGTGGTTCACCCCTCCACTTT. The chain couples TRBV3-1 (or the pseudogene TRBV3-2) to TRBJ1-6; a weak D match, TRBD1 (5 bases). The V and J ends lost 4 bases and 9 bases respectively, with 22 bases between them. CDR1 LGHDT and CDR2 YNNKEL come from the germline V gene (reference sequence). This CDR3 has 17 residues.

In regard to this clone: The germline gene is not matched at one end of the junction; a read error may be the cause. V usage is TRBV20-1 and J usage is TRBJ1-1; a weak D match, TRBD1 (5 bases). Germline CDR1 reads DFQATT; CDR2 reads SNEGSKA (reference sequence). This CDR3 region has 11 residues. The CDR3 DNA sequence: TGCAGTGCTAGAGCTCTCGGGACCGACACCTTT. Protein: CSARALGTDTF.

The chain joins TRBV19 to TRBJ2-2, with TRBD2 matching over 9 bases. V gave up 3 bases and J gave up 7 bases; unmatched junction bases: 6. The CDR3 spans 15 residues. The germline V gene has CDR1 LNHDA and CDR2 SQIVND (reference sequence). CDR3 sequence: CASSISGGLGGELFF. In DNA, the CDR3 is TGTGCCAGTAGTATCAGCGGGGGGCTAGGCGGGGAGCTGTTTTTT. The variable domain in full, completed from reference TRBV19 and TRBJ2-2, reads DGGITQSPKYLFRKEGQNVTLSCEQNLNHDAMYWYRQDPGQGLRLIYYSQIVNDFQKGDIAEGYSVSREKKESFPLTVTSAQKNPTAFYLCASSISGGLGGELFFGEGSRLTVL.

The V and J genes are TRBV9 and TRBJ2-3, with 7 bases fitting TRBD1. The CDR3 extends over 15 amino acids. V lost 5 bases to trimming and J lost 1 base; unmatched junction nucleotides: 7. Germline loops: CDR1 SGDLS, CDR2 YYNGEE. CDR3 coding DNA: TGTGCCAGCAGTGGGAGACAGGGCCGCACAGATACGCAGTATTTT. Its protein product is CASSGRQGRTDTQYF. The full variable domain, rest sourced from reference TRBV9 and TRBJ2-3, is DSGVTQTPKHLITATGQRVTLRCSPRSGDLSVYWYQQSLDQGLQFLIQYYNGEERAKGNILERFSAQQFPDLHSELNLSSLELGDSALYFCASSGRQGRTDTQYFGPGTRLTVL.

The V and J genes are TRBV28 and TRBJ1-6, with 9 bases lining up with TRBD1. The trim removed 2 bases at V and 3 bases at J, leaving 23 bases unmatched. Germline V gives CDR1 MDHEN, CDR2 SYDVKM. The CDR3 covers 23 residues. The CDR3 DNA is TGTGCCAGCAGTTTAGGGGACGTTTCGGGACAGGGAATTTCAGGCCTCTATAATTCACCCCTCCACTTT. It yields the protein CASSLGDVSGQGISGLYNSPLHF.

This clone appeared a single time. CDR3 sequence reads: CSVDPLGQGWGYTF. The CDR3, as DNA: TGCAGCGTTGATCCCCTCGGCCAGGGGTGGGGCTACACCTTC. The chain uses TRBV29-1 and TRBJ1-2; D perhaps matches TRBD1 (6 bases). The CDR3 loop spans 14 amino acids. Per the germline V gene, CDR1 is SQVTM and CDR2 is ANQGSEA. Trimming took off 3 bases at V and 8 bases at J, with 19 bases between the two ends.